A selection of T cell receptor beta chains follows, all from one sample in a study of blood T cell repertoires in COVID-19. Repertoires were generated with immunoSEQ multiplex PCR, while TCRdb's copy carries only in-frame clones and drops some. Of approximately 100,000 clones in the sample, roughly nine tenths were seen once. Input material: peripheral blood. The source of these receptors is a man aged 50 to 60 in a cohort sampled during active COVID-19. Both conserved end residues are part of each CDR3. D genes are given only for firm matches.

v_call	d_call	cdr3_aa
TRBV15	TRBD1	CATRDSIRSDTQYF
TRBV6-1	NA	CASSETRPYEQYF
TRBV6-5	TRBD1	CASSRTGGRYEQYF
TRBV18	NA	CASSTGGKGMNTEAFF
TRBV30	TRBD2	CASTGAPGGRGDFFSTDTQYF
TRBV27	NA	CASRSTGGYEQYF
TRBV6-4	TRBD1	CASSDGYRGNSNQPQHF
TRBV5-1	NA	CASSLTGTHTEAFF
TRBV10-1	TRBD1	CASSESKSRQGQSQPQHF
TRBV5-6	TRBD1	CASRLTGPGYTF
TRBV2	NA	CASEAGISYNEQFF
TRBV20-1	NA	CSARTNEKLFF
TRBV19	NA	CASSIVQGRHGSNYGYTF
TRBV27	TRBD2	CASSLGLANTQYF
TRBV20-1	NA	CSGASGNTIYF
TRBV6-5	TRBD1	CASSRDRELYNEQFF
TRBV12-3/TRBV12-4	TRBD1	CASSRQGDQPQHF
TRBV5-6	TRBD1	CASSFPGQGNEKLFF
TRBV11-3	NA	CASSLDLEAGYEQYF
TRBV3-1/TRBV3-2	NA	CASSQDRVSPQHF
TRBV11-1	NA	CASSLGSGGLFF
TRBV7-3	NA	CASSTSGPPGDYGYTF